What follows describes a single TCR beta chain. Its antigen remains unknown. This sample is part of a study of blood T cells in healthy people across ages. Study results and limitations: In these data, TCR beta diversity tracked strongly with naive T cell percentage.

Then a second PCR, running about 7 to 11 cycles, was carried out with a sample-barcoded 5' primer and a J-beta primer mix. A template-switch adaptor containing 12 random nucleotides labeled each cDNA molecule. Each CDR3 protein is one row after TCRdb ran MiXCR on the 5' RACE reads. The profile shows around 870,000 distinct CDR3 sequences, roughly 26% of them singletons. There were at least 5 micrograms of total RNA extracted from every sample. The specimen sequenced was blood. This clonotype was sampled from a woman older than 75 in good health.

In DNA, the CDR3 is TGCAGCGTTGAAGATACACAGGGGGGGACCCAGTACTTC. Amino acid sequence: CSVEDTQGGTQYF. V usage is TRBV29-1 and J usage is TRBJ2-7; 8 nucleotides align to TRBD1. The closer fit of TRBJ2-5 to the DNA end suggests the J call may be wrong. The CDR3 contains 13 residues. From germline, CDR1 is SQVTM and CDR2 ANQGSEA.